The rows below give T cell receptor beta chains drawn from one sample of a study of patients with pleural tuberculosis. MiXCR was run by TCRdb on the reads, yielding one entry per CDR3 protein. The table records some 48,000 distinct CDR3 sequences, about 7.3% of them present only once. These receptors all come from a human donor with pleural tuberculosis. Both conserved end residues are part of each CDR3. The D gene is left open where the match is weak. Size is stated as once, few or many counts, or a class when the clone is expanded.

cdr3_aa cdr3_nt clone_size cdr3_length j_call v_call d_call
CASSQGQSSGANVLTF TGTGCCAGCTCCCAGGGACAGTCCTCTGGGGCCAACGTCCTGACTTTC few 16 TRBJ2-6 TRBV18 TRBD1
CASSQDIGGYNEQFF TGTGCCAGCAGCCAAGATATCGGGGGATACAATGAGCAGTTCTTC many 15 TRBJ2-1 TRBV4-2 NA
CASSQDETVNYGYTF TGCGCCAGCAGCCAAGATGAAACAGTCAACTATGGCTACACCTTC many 15 TRBJ1-2 TRBV4-1 NA
CASSNRDFTDTQYF TGTGCCAGCAGTAACCGGGACTTCACAGATACGCAGTATTTT many 14 TRBJ2-3 TRBV6-2/TRBV6-3 NA
CASSQVRDLYTGELFF TGTGCCAGCAGCCAAGTACGAGACCTATACACCGGGGAGCTGTTTTTT many 16 TRBJ2-2 TRBV4-2 NA
CSARGDSRPQETQYF TGCAGTGCTAGAGGGGACTCCCGCCCCCAAGAGACCCAGTACTTC many 15 TRBJ2-5 TRBV20-1 NA
CASRGAKNIQYF TGTGCCAGCAGGGGTGCCAAAAACATTCAGTACTTC many 12 TRBJ2-4 TRBV2 NA
CASSEGMDRGGGYTF TGTGCCAGCAGTGAAGGAATGGACAGGGGTGGAGGCTACACCTTC many 15 TRBJ1-2 TRBV6-1 TRBD1
CASSTGQKETQYF TGTGCCAGCAGTACCGGACAGAAAGAGACCCAGTACTTC many 13 TRBJ2-5 TRBV6-2/TRBV6-3 NA
CKDWVVDEQFF TGCAAGGATTGGGTGGTCGATGAGCAGTTCTTC many 11 TRBJ2-1 TRBV20-1 NA
CASSPMTHIRDTEAFF TGTGCCAGCTCACCGATGACACATATCCGGGACACTGAAGCTTTCTTT medium-sized 16 TRBJ1-1 TRBV18 NA
CASSLGGPDTQYF TGTGCCAGCAGCTTGGGGGGACCAGATACGCAGTATTTT many 13 TRBJ2-3 TRBV5-4 NA
CASSVDEVNEQFF TGTGCCAGCAGCGTAGACGAGGTCAATGAGCAGTTCTTC many 13 TRBJ2-1 TRBV9 NA